This T cell receptor beta chain is drawn from a study of blood T cell repertoires in COVID-19. Overall study context: Acute and convalescent COVID-19 specimens originated in the United States, Italy and Spain. T cells, B-cell-depleted T cells, or PBMCs provided the cDNA or gDNA that served as material.

Measured with immunoSEQ multiplex PCR; TCRdb has only the in-frame clones, and not every one. The repertoire consists of some 300,000 clones, with approximately 89% occurring once and the leading ten covering roughly 1.9%. Seattle patients were enrolled while actively infected and followed longitudinally. With V trimmed by 8 bases and J by 6 bases, 12 bases remained unmatched. Per germline, CDR1 MNHEY and CDR2 SVGAGI. This CDR3 contains 15 residues. The chain uses TRBV6-5 and TRBJ1-2, with 10 bases aligning to TRBD1. The TCR originated in a woman in her twenties or thirties with COVID-19, enrolled during active disease. Sequencing was carried out using peripheral blood. The CDR3 DNA reads TGTGCCAGCGGGATAGGGGGACAGGGGCTCGATGGCTACACCTTC. This translates into CASGIGGQGLDGYTF.